This record covers a single T cell receptor beta chain. Its matching antigen is unknown. Generated by immunoSEQ multiplex PCR, the TCRdb table keeps only in-frame clones and is missing some. The table records about 28,000 clones, 75% to 90% of them present only once. At baseline, cycle 4 day 1, and cycle 7 day 1, blood was sampled. The data stem from a study of OX40 agonist ivuxolimab in advanced cancers. Study results and limitations: Also showing low normalized T-cell clonal expansion were some of the nonresponders.

Trimming took off 5 bases at V and 2 bases at J, with 16 bases between the two ends. The CDR3 covers 15 residues. Per germline, CDR1 SEHNR and CDR2 FQNEAQ (reference sequence). The source was CD4+ or CD8+ T cells sorted from blood, collected in a trial of the OX40 agonist ivuxolimab. The rearrangement joins TRBV7-9 to TRBJ2-7, with D perhaps matching TRBD1 or TRBD2 (6 bases each). This receptor was identified in an adult with an advanced solid tumor such as melanoma, head and neck, liver or kidney cancer. CDR3 region: CASSPPGAGAYEQYF. CDR3 coding DNA: TGTGCCAGCAGCCCTCCGGGGGCAGGGGCCTACGAGCAGTACTTC.